A selection of T cell receptor beta chains follows, all from one sample in a study of high-grade serous ovarian cancer treatment subgroups. TCRdb's copy holds only in-frame clones and misses some; the assay was immunoSEQ multiplex PCR. The table lists 30,000 or so clones, around 84% of them singletons, with 2.1% in the top ten. Sequencing was carried out using tumor tissue. The receptors stem from a human donor with high-grade serous ovarian cancer. CDR3s include the opening cysteine and the closing phenylalanine or tryptophan.

TRBV19	15	TRBJ1-5	CASIFRSGGNQPQHF
TRBV11-2	15	TRBJ2-1	CASSLVRDRRNQQFF
TRBV10-2	15	TRBJ1-5	CASSELKGSNQPQHF
TRBV4-1	18	TRBJ1-2	CASSQQDIGWSIGGGYTF
TRBV6-1	13	TRBJ1-4	CASIWDRVAKLFF
TRBV11-2	11	TRBJ2-3	CASSHTDTQYF
TRBV29-1	13	NA	CSVAPGDPYEQYF
TRBV5-6	13	TRBJ2-3	CASSLLGTDTQYF
TRBV5-1	15	TRBJ2-7	CASSLAAGSTYEQYF
TRBV15	16	TRBJ1-4	CATSRVTTGINEKLFF
TRBV13	16	TRBJ1-6	CASSLSRGWGNSPLHF
TRBV6-1	11	TRBJ1-4	CASTGSEKLFF
TRBV7-2	14	TRBJ1-5	CASSTSGAGQPQHF
TRBV9	11	TRBJ1-2	CASSSRDGYTF
TRBV6-5	13	TRBJ1-2	CASSNGGASGYTF
TRBV27	13	TRBJ2-7	CASSSTSGPEQYF
TRBV7-2	14	TRBJ2-7	CASTRPGQGYEQYF
TRBV5-3	16	TRBJ2-2	CARKLAGELNTGELFF
TRBV4-1	18	TRBJ1-1	CASSQGRTGGVLNTEAFF
TRBV27	17	TRBJ2-1	CASSLSILAGGPNEQFF
TRBV14	12	TRBJ2-2	CASSHPYGELFF
TRBV4-1	15	TRBJ1-5	CASSQGPYSNQPQHF
TRBV29-1	16	TRBJ1-1	CSAKGTGGPRNTEAFF
TRBV2	16	TRBJ2-2	CASSEVPRPYTGELFF
TRBV6-1	14	TRBJ2-3	CATTRGGRTDTQYF
TRBV5-3	14	TRBJ1-4	CASSLEWVSGKLFF
TRBV5-1	15	TRBJ1-2	CASSLGTGVNYGYTF
TRBV28	17	TRBJ1-5	CASSLQLGGGSNQPQHF
TRBV27	14	TRBJ1-4	CASKGAGEGEKLFF
TRBV5-1	13	TRBJ1-3	CASRDGLEDTIYF
TRBV19	14	TRBJ1-5	CASSISPGGQPQHF
TRBV2	14	TRBJ2-7	CASRGGTGVDEQYF
TRBV18	17	TRBJ1-2	CASSPRTVSQHNYGYTF
TRBV6-1	18	TRBJ2-4	CASSELAGGPVAKNIQYF
TRBV11-2	13	TRBJ2-5	CASTPGPQETQYF
TRBV29-1	18	TRBJ2-3	CSATGLAGGPSFADTQYF
TRBV19	13	TRBJ1-5	CASSTGLNQPQHF
TRBV7-9	13	TRBJ2-5	CASSLGSKETQYF
TRBV7-8	13	TRBJ2-7	CASSLGLSYEQYF
TRBV18	17	TRBJ2-1	CASSPTGGLAGDGEQFF
TRBV29-1	14	TRBJ2-6	CSVAGSRGTNVLTF